This paragraph reports one T cell receptor (beta chain). V lost 7 bases to trimming and J lost 5 bases; unmatched junction nucleotides: 7. The CDR3 is made up of 14 amino acids. From germline, CDR1 is MRHNA and CDR2 SNTAGT. This specimen comes from a study of T-cell reconstitution after alpha-beta-depleted transplantation in children. Preparation of the TCRbeta library involved a method that used unique molecular identifiers. TCRdb fed the PCR reads into MiXCR, producing one record per CDR3 protein. Of approximately 98,000 distinct CDR3 sequences in the sample, about 6% are singletons; the top ten hold roughly 24%.

This material consisted of PBMCs, mostly from graft donor cells, taken 360 days after TCRalphabeta/CD19-depleted stem cell transplant. This receptor was taken from a male patient between 2 and 15 years old who had a stem cell transplant for acute lymphoblastic leukemia, so the T cells may come from the graft donor. The rearrangement joins TRBV6-4 to TRBJ1-1, with 10 bases lining up with TRBD1. The CDR3 loop is CASTSDRGGTEAFF. The CDR3 DNA sequence: TGTGCCAGCACTTCGGACAGGGGGGGGACTGAAGCTTTCTTT.